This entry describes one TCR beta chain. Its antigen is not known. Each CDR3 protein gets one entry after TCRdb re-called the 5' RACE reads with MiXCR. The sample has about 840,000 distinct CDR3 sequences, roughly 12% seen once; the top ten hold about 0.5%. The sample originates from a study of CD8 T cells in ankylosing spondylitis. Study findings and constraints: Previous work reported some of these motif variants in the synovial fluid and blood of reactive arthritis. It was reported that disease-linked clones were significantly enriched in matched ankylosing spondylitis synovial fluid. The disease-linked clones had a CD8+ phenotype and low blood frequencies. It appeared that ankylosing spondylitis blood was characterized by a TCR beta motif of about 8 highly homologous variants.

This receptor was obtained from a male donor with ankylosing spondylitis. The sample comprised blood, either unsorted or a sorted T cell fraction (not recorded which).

The chain's CDR3 is CASSLRLVETQYF. The DNA of the CDR3 is TGCGCCAGCAGCTTAAGACTAGTTGAGACCCAGTACTTC. The V and J genes are TRBV5-1 and TRBJ2-5; tentatively, D is TRBD2 (6 bases). The germline CDR1 and CDR2 sequences are SGHRS and YFSETQ. The ends were cut back, 2 bases at V and 5 bases at J, with 10 bases in the middle. CDR3 length: 13 residues.